Listed below are T cell receptor beta chains from one sample, sequenced in a study of CD8+ T cells in alopecia areata. Repertoires were generated with immunoSEQ multiplex PCR, while TCRdb's copy carries only in-frame clones and drops some. The data contain more than 95,000 clones, approximately 90% of them singletons. The specimen was CD8+ T cells sorted from blood, collected between weeks 30 and 35, from a patient treated with tofacitinib. These TCRs come from a human donor with alopecia areata. The CDR3 runs from the conserved cysteine through the conserved F or W. A D gene is named only where the DNA matches it firmly. Part of the rows lack a size; the others show once, few, many or a class for expanded clones.

d_gene,abundance,v_gene,j_gene,CDR3aa,CDR3nt
TRBD2,NA,TRBV13,TRBJ2-5,CASKLAGEETQYF,TGTGCCAGCAAACTAGCGGGAGAAGAGACCCAGTACTTC
TRBD2,few,TRBV6-6,TRBJ2-1,CASSYGAGVNEQFF,TGTGCCAGCAGTTATGGGGCGGGAGTTAATGAGCAGTTCTTC
TRBD2,NA,TRBV7-9,TRBJ2-7,CASSLAGTVPYEQYF,TGTGCCAGCAGCCTAGCGGGGACAGTTCCCTACGAGCAGTACTTC
TRBD2,NA,TRBV7-2,TRBJ2-2,CASSPKAGPRDTGELFF,TGTGCCAGCAGCCCGAAAGCGGGGCCAAGAGACACCGGGGAGCTGTTTTTT
NA,medium-sized,TRBV7-9,TRBJ2-6,CASSSQHLDSVSGANVLTF,TGTGCCAGCAGCTCCCAACATCTAGACAGCGTCTCTGGGGCCAACGTCCTGACTTTC
NA,NA,TRBV5-1,TRBJ2-3,CASSPWDGTDTQYF,TGCGCCAGCAGCCCGTGGGACGGCACAGATACGCAGTATTTT
NA,once,TRBV25-1,TRBJ1-5,CASSGGDPYSNQPQHF,TGTGCCAGCAGTGGGGGTGATCCGTATAGCAATCAGCCCCAGCATTTT
NA,NA,TRBV29-1,TRBJ2-2,CSVGPMGNTGELFF,TGCAGCGTTGGTCCTATGGGGAACACCGGGGAGCTGTTTTTT
NA,NA,TRBV14,TRBJ2-7,CASSFGASYEQYF,TGTGCCAGCAGCTTTGGGGCATCGTACGAGCAGTACTTC
NA,NA,TRBV7-6,TRBJ1-4,CASSLDEGLGEKLFF,TGTGCCAGCAGCTTGGATGAGGGTTTGGGTGAAAAACTGTTTTTT
NA,few,TRBV9,TRBJ2-5,CASSPSSDGSQETQYF,TGTGCCAGCAGCCCATCCTCGGACGGAAGCCAAGAGACCCAGTACTTC
NA,once,TRBV2,TRBJ2-3,CASSEAVLVGTDTQYF,TGTGCCAGCAGTGAAGCGGTACTGGTGGGCACAGATACGCAGTATTTT
TRBD1,NA,TRBV11-3,TRBJ1-2,CASSLDDRGNYGYTF,TGTGCCAGCAGCTTAGATGACAGGGGGAACTATGGCTACACCTTC
NA,NA,TRBV12-5,TRBJ2-1,CASGWGAPSSYNEQFF,TGTGCTAGTGGGTGGGGGGCTCCTAGCTCCTACAATGAGCAGTTCTTC
NA,NA,TRBV5-5,TRBJ2-7,CASSQEDRFHEQYF,TGTGCCAGCAGCCAGGAGGACAGATTCCACGAGCAGTACTTC
NA,NA,TRBV14,TRBJ2-3,CASSHQSDTQYF,TGTGCCAGCAGCCACCAATCAGATACGCAGTATTTT
NA,NA,TRBV7-9,TRBJ2-1,CASRNGQHEQFF,TGTGCCAGCAGAAACGGACAGCATGAGCAGTTCTTC
TRBD2,NA,TRBV5-1,TRBJ2-5,CASSRAGTSGSKEETQYF,TGCGCCAGCAGCAGAGCCGGGACTAGCGGGAGTAAGGAAGAGACCCAGTACTTC
NA,NA,TRBV7-9,TRBJ2-7,CASSLVDEQYF,TGTGCCAGCAGCTTAGTAGACGAGCAGTACTTC
NA,NA,TRBV7-9,TRBJ1-1,CASSPGGGTEAFF,TGTGCCAGCAGCCCGGGAGGGGGCACTGAAGCTTTCTTT
TRBD1,NA,TRBV23-1,TRBJ2-7,CASSQSGTGSHEQYF,TGCGCCAGCAGTCAATCTGGGACAGGGTCCCACGAGCAGTACTTC
NA,NA,TRBV5-1,TRBJ2-1,CASSPRDRTPGGVEQFF,TGCGCCAGCAGCCCCAGGGACAGGACCCCCGGGGGGGTTGAGCAGTTCTTC
TRBD2,NA,TRBV4-2,TRBJ2-1,CASSQEAASGAYNEQFF,TGTGCCAGCAGCCAAGAGGCTGCTAGCGGAGCCTACAATGAGCAGTTCTTC
NA,NA,TRBV2,TRBJ2-7,CASRGYEQYF,TGTGCCAGCAGGGGATACGAGCAGTACTTC
TRBD1,NA,TRBV7-9,TRBJ1-6,CATYRGLRNSPLHF,TGTGCCACTTATAGGGGGCTCAGGAATTCACCCCTCCACTTT
NA,NA,TRBV9,TRBJ2-7,CASSDRSSYEQYF,TGTGCCAGCAGCGATAGGAGCTCCTACGAGCAGTACTTC
NA,NA,TRBV5-4,TRBJ1-2,CASSLETANYGYTF,TGTGCCAGCAGCTTGGAGACAGCTAACTATGGCTACACCTTC
TRBD2,NA,TRBV30,TRBJ2-3,CAWSPDSGRATDTQYF,TGTGCCTGGAGTCCAGATAGCGGGAGGGCCACAGATACGCAGTATTTT
NA,NA,TRBV27,TRBJ1-4,CASSLYRGEKLFF,TGTGCCAGCAGTTTATATCGAGGGGAAAAACTGTTTTTT
TRBD2,NA,TRBV11-2,TRBJ2-1,CASSLSGVNEQFF,TGTGCCAGCAGCTTAAGCGGGGTTAATGAGCAGTTCTTC
NA,NA,TRBV4-1,TRBJ2-1,CASSQGARNSYNEQFF,TGCGCCAGCAGCCAAGGTGCGAGGAACTCCTACAATGAGCAGTTCTTC
NA,once,TRBV2,TRBJ2-5,CASSLRRNQETQYF,TGTGCCAGCAGTCTTCGACGGAACCAAGAGACCCAGTACTTC
NA,NA,TRBV11-2,TRBJ2-3,CASSFRGREADTQYF,TGTGCCAGCAGCTTTAGGGGGAGAGAGGCAGATACGCAGTATTTT
TRBD1,NA,TRBV6-4,TRBJ2-2,CASSDSGTGNTGELFF,TGTGCCAGCAGTGACTCAGGGACAGGGAACACCGGGGAGCTGTTTTTT
NA,NA,TRBV19,TRBJ2-1,CASMLGAGTSYNEQFF,TGTGCCAGTATGCTGGGAGCAGGGACGTCCTACAATGAGCAGTTCTTC
TRBD2,NA,TRBV28,TRBJ2-7,CASSSLQREDVDEQYF,TGTGCCAGCAGTTCACTCCAGCGGGAGGACGTGGATGAGCAGTACTTC
NA,NA,TRBV2,TRBJ2-7,CASSGRNYEQYF,TGTGCCAGCAGTGGAAGAAACTACGAGCAGTACTTC
TRBD2,NA,TRBV7-8,TRBJ2-1,CASSLIAGVNHDEQFF,TGTGCCAGCAGTCTTATAGCGGGAGTCAACCACGATGAGCAGTTCTTC
NA,NA,TRBV6-6,TRBJ2-7,CASSYSSQGCYEQYF,TGTGCCAGCAGTTACTCTTCGCAGGGGTGCTACGAGCAGTACTTC
NA,once,TRBV11-1,TRBJ1-1,CASSSSGQKNTEAFF,TGTGCCAGCAGCTCCTCAGGACAGAAGAACACTGAAGCTTTCTTT
NA,NA,TRBV5-4,TRBJ1-1,CASSFSDGLNTEAFF,TGTGCCAGCAGCTTCTCCGACGGACTGAACACTGAAGCTTTCTTT
NA,NA,TRBV7-7,TRBJ2-7,CASSLGGDYEQYF,TGTGCTAGCAGCTTAGGCGGAGACTACGAGCAGTACTTC
TRBD1,NA,TRBV9,TRBJ2-7,CASSAEGDRGDEQYF,TGTGCCAGCAGCGCGGAAGGGGACAGGGGTGACGAGCAGTACTTC
TRBD2,NA,TRBV9,TRBJ2-1,CASSAPSGNSYNEQFF,TGTGCCAGCAGCGCCCCTAGCGGGAACTCCTACAATGAGCAGTTCTTC